The 19 T cell receptor beta chains reported below all come from one sample, sequenced in a study of blood T cells in healthy people across ages. With a J-beta primer mix and a sample-barcoded 5' primer, a second PCR ran roughly 7 to 11 cycles. TCRdb used MiXCR to reprocess the 5' RACE reads, holding one entry per CDR3 protein. The sample carries some 780,000 distinct CDR3 sequences, about 56% recorded once. The sample consisted of blood. The receptor source for this set is a middle-aged man in good health.

This CDR3 reads CASGLKREGLSYNEQYF. The CDR3 region has the DNA TGTGCTAGTGGTTTGAAGCGGGAGGGCCTGAGTTACAATGAGCAGTACTTC. This rearrangement joins TRBV12-5 to TRBJ2-5; 10 bases match TRBD2. Per the germline V gene, CDR1 is LGHNT and CDR2 is FRNRAP. With V trimmed by 2 bases and J by 11 bases, 17 bases remained unmatched. The CDR3 has 17 amino acids.

This clonotype occurred once. The chain has TRBV29-1 and TRBJ2-3, with a tentative D call TRBD2 (6 bases). CDR1 is SQVTM and CDR2 is ANQGSEA in the germline V gene. CDR3 length: 12 residues. V was clipped by 6 bases and J by 4 bases, with 11 bases between them. The CDR3 loop reads CSVSAGPDTQYF. CDR3 in DNA: TGCAGCGTCAGCGCGGGGCCAGATACGCAGTATTTT.

J is TRBJ2-7 and V is TRBV20-1; the D is unclear. Trimming shortened V by 5 bases and J by 6 bases, and 11 bases separated the two germline ends. The CDR3 extends over 11 amino acids. Per the germline V gene, CDR1 is DFQATT and CDR2 is SNEGSKA (reference sequence). CDR3: CSAGSVREQYF. CDR3 DNA: TGCAGTGCTGGCAGCGTGCGCGAGCAGTACTTC.

This chain uses TRBV29-1 with TRBJ2-3; 8 bases fit TRBD1. The CDR3 is made up of 14 amino acids. V lost 4 bases and J lost 4; bases outside the gene matches: 7. Germline-derived CDR1 and CDR2 are SQVTM and ANQGSEA. The CDR3 protein is CSVGGQGGSDTQYF. The CDR3 DNA reads as TGCAGCGTTGGTGGACAGGGAGGCTCAGATACGCAGTATTTT.

The chain links TRBV6-2 or TRBV6-3 to TRBJ2-5, with 11 nucleotides matching TRBD2. This CDR3 is 13 amino acids long. Germline CDR1 and CDR2: MNHEY and SVGEGT. The V gene end was trimmed by 9 bases and the J gene end by 11 bases; junction bases not matched to a gene: 11. CDR3 sequence reads: CASRLAGSNEQYF. In DNA form, the CDR3 reads TGTGCCAGTAGACTAGCGGGAAGTAATGAGCAGTACTTC.

The V and J genes are TRBV2 and TRBJ2-1, with D perhaps TRBD2 (7 bases). This CDR3 is built from 12 residues. V dropped 10 bases and J dropped 8 bases, with 15 bases sitting between them. Germline CDR1 is SNHLY and CDR2 is FYNNEI. The CDR3 coding sequence is TGTGCCAACGAGGGGGGGGCGGATGAGCAGTTCTTC. This encodes CANEGGADEQFF.

This chain links TRBV20-1 with TRBJ2-4; D might be TRBD1 or TRBD2, each matching 5 bases. CDR1 is DFQATT, CDR2 SNEGSKA, per germline (reference sequence). The V and J ends lost 1 base and 0 bases respectively, with 10 bases between them. The CDR3 contains 15 residues. The CDR3 sequence: CSARGDGEAKNIQYF. CDR3 bases: TGCAGTGCTAGAGGGGACGGGGAAGCCAAAAACATTCAGTACTTC.

This clonotype was counted between two and nine times. This sequence joins TRBV5-1 and TRBJ2-3; 7 bases agree with TRBD2. Germline V gene lookup returns CDR1 SGHRS and CDR2 YFSETQ. V shed 1 base and J 2 bases; nucleotides not matched to a gene: 7. The CDR3 loop spans 16 amino acids. CDR3 DNA: TGCGCCAGCAGCTTGATTGGGGGGGACCCCACAGATACGCAGTATTTT. It codes for CASSLIGGDPTDTQYF.

This clonotype appeared a few times. V is TRBV4-2 and J is TRBJ2-1; 7 bases line up with TRBD2. The CDR3 consists of 16 residues. The junction had 3 bases not matched to a gene; V was cut back by 1 base and J by 0 bases. Germline CDR1 is LGHNA and CDR2 is YNFKEQ. The CDR3 protein is CASSQGTGGSYNEQFF. CDR3 DNA: TGTGCCAGCAGCCAAGGGACGGGGGGCTCCTACAATGAGCAGTTCTTC.

The table lists this clonotype with a count of one. V usage is TRBV20-1 and J usage is TRBJ2-7, with 8 positions matching TRBD2. The germline gives CDR1 DFQATT, CDR2 SNEGSKA (reference sequence). Unmatched junction bases numbered 11, after V lost 1 base and J lost 3 bases. The CDR3 totals 16 residues. The DNA of the CDR3 is TGCAGTGCTAGAGCTGGGGGCGGGAGGTCGGTCTACGAGCAGTACTTC. Protein sequence: CSARAGGGRSVYEQYF.

The chain has TRBV11-2 and TRBJ2-7; 7 bases align to TRBD2. The CDR3 runs to 15 residues. V lost 3 bases, J lost 3 bases, and 8 bases stayed unmatched. CDR1 SGHAT and CDR2 FQNNGV come from the germline V gene. The CDR3 region has the DNA TGTGCCAGCAGCTTTTCCCGGGGGGTTGGCTACGAGCAGTACTTC. It encodes CASSFSRGVGYEQYF.

This clonotype is a singleton in its sample. The rearrangement links TRBV20-1 to TRBJ2-7; D is possibly TRBD2 (6 bases). The V end was cut by 4 bases, the J end by 9 bases, with 13 bases between. This CDR3 has 11 residues. The germline V gene encodes CDR1 DFQATT and CDR2 SNEGSKA (reference sequence). As DNA, the CDR3 is TGCAGTGCTATACTAGCTCGCGGGCAGTACTTC. This gives the protein CSAILARGQYF.

This clonotype turned up a few times. This chain joins TRBV28 and TRBJ2-1; TRBD1 agrees at 7 bases. The germline CDR1 and CDR2 sequences are MDHEN and SYDVKM. CDR3 size: 18 residues. Unmatched junction bases numbered 18, after V lost 2 bases and J lost 8 bases. The CDR3 sequence is CASSLDRVQRSIDYEQFF. In DNA form, the CDR3 reads TGTGCCAGCAGTTTAGACAGGGTCCAGCGGTCCATCGACTATGAGCAGTTCTTC.

The chain combines TRBV7-3 with TRBJ2-3; 11 nucleotides align to TRBD2. This CDR3 is 18 amino acids long. V was pared by 4 bases and J by 0 bases, with 9 bases of the junction left unmatched. Germline loops: CDR1 SGHTA, CDR2 FQGTGA. CDR3 sequence: CASSSTGTSGSSTDTQYF. DNA of the CDR3: TGTGCCAGCAGCTCCACCGGGACTAGCGGATCTAGCACAGATACGCAGTATTTT.

This clonotype has just a few counts. Here the CDR3 DNA reads TGCAGTGCCCCCCCAGGCAGCTCTGGGGCCAACGTCCTGACTTTC. Its protein is CSAPPGSSGANVLTF. The chain joins TRBV20-1 to TRBJ2-6, with unresolved D. Germline values: CDR1 DFQATT, CDR2 SNEGSKA (reference sequence). The V and J ends lost 6 bases and 0 bases respectively, with 12 bases between them. The CDR3 length is 15 residues.

V and J are TRBV10-3 and TRBJ1-2; D not certain. The CDR3 covers 11 residues. V lost 0 bases to trimming and J lost 10 bases, with 6 bases between them. Germline CDR1 and CDR2: ENHRY and SYGVKD. The CDR3 spells CAISESHAYTF. CDR3 sequence (DNA): TGTGCCATCAGTGAGTCCCATGCCTACACCTTC.

The gene calls are TRBV10-3 and TRBJ2-3, with a weak D call TRBD1 (6 bases). Between the trimmed V and J ends, which lost 1 base and 2 bases, there was a span of 16 bases. This CDR3 has 17 amino acids. CDR1 ENHRY and CDR2 SYGVKD come from the germline V gene. CDR3 sequence reads: CAISEWETGGNTDTQYF. The CDR3 nucleotides read TGTGCCATCAGTGAGTGGGAGACAGGAGGCAACACAGATACGCAGTATTTT.

This rearrangement joins TRBV20-1 to TRBJ2-1; D is undetermined. Per germline, CDR1 DFQATT and CDR2 SNEGSKA (reference sequence). CDR3 size: 15 residues. The V end was cut by 6 bases, the J end by 3 bases, with 18 bases between. The CDR3: CSANPPGPLYNEQFF. As DNA, the CDR3 is TGCAGTGCAAACCCGCCCGGACCACTCTACAATGAGCAGTTCTTC.

The genes are TRBV4-3 and TRBJ1-5; D not resolved. The CDR3 runs 15 residues. Germline-derived CDR1 and CDR2 are LGHNA and YSLEER. The V end lost 1 base, the J end lost 4 bases, and 11 bases lay between the germline ends. This CDR3 reads CASSQVRRSNQPQHF. The DNA of the CDR3 is TGCGCCAGCAGCCAAGTAAGACGGAGTAATCAGCCCCAGCATTTT.